The source of this TCR beta chain is a study of identical twins. Broader study findings: Alpha sequences that were out-of-frame and twin-shared showed an excess of low generation probability.

For this clonotype: Its specificity is unknown.

V lost 1 base and J lost 3; bases outside the gene matches: 4. Germline V gives CDR1 SEHNR, CDR2 FQNEAQ (reference sequence). The CDR3 has 16 residues. Addition of a universal primer site occurred through template switching, and cDNA carried unique molecular identifiers. TCRdb redid the calling of the 5' RACE reads with MiXCR, one entry per CDR3 protein. This sample has fewer than 250,000 distinct CDR3 sequences, with 7.5% found just once. Only healthy Caucasians were included as donors. These sequences were also reported in another study, on yellow fever vaccine responses in identical twins.

The sequence came from a woman aged 18-29 years in good health. J is TRBJ1-2 and V is TRBV7-9, with 11 bases aligning to TRBD1. The specimen sequenced was CD8+ T cells sorted from blood. The CDR3 DNA sequence: TGTGCCAGCAGCTTAGGGGTGGACAGGGGGCACTATGGCTACACCTTC. Residues: CASSLGVDRGHYGYTF.